The T cell receptor beta chain under discussion was sequenced for a study of blood T cell repertoires in COVID-19. Study in general: The United States, Italy and Spain provided the acute and convalescent COVID-19 samples. Sample material is recorded as cDNA or gDNA derived from T cells, B-cell-depleted T cells, or PBMCs.

The V gene end was trimmed by 5 bases and the J gene end by 6 bases; junction bases not matched to a gene: 6. The V gene's germline CDR1 is LNHDA and CDR2 SQIVND (reference sequence). The CDR3 sequence is 14 residues long. Study processing details: The assay estimated nucleated cells by amplifying reference gene primers. Measured with immunoSEQ multiplex PCR; TCRdb has only the in-frame clones, and not every one. V and J calls and clone size are those listed in that table; D and trimming were worked out from the DNA. The data hold about 200,000 clones, with around 86% observed a single time. The chain uses TRBV19 and TRBJ1-5; the match to TRBD1 covers 8 bases. Sequencing was done on a sample of peripheral blood. The origin of this receptor is an older man with acute or convalescent COVID-19. The CDR3 region has the DNA TGTGCCAGTAGTCTCGGACAGGGTAGTCAGCCCCAGCATTTT. This codes for CASSLGQGSQPQHF.